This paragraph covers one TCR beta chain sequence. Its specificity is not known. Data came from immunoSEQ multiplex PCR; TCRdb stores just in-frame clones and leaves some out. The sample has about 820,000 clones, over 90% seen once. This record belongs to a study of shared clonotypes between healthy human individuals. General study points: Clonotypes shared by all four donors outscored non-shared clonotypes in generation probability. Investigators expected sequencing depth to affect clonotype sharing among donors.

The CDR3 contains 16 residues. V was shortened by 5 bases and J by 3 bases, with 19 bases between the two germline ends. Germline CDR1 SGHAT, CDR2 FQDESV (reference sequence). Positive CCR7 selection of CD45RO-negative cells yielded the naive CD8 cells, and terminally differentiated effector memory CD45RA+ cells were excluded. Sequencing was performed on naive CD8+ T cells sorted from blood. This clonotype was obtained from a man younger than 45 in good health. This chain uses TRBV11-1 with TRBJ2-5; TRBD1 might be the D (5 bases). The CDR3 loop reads CASSNSYRLGEETQYF. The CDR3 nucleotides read TGTGCCAGCAGCAATTCTTACAGGCTTGGCGAAGAGACCCAGTACTTC.